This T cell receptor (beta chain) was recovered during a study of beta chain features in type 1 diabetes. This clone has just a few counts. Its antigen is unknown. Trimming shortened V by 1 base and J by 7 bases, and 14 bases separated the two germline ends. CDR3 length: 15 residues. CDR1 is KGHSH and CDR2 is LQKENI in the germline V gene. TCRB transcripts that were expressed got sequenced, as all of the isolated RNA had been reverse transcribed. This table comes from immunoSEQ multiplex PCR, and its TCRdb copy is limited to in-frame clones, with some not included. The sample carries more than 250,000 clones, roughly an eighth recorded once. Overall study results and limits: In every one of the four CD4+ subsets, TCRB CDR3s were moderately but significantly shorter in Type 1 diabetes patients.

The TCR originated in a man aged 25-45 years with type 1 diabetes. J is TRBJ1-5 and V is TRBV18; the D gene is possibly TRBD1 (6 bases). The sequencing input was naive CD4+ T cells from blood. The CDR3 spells CASSPRDTMGQPQHF. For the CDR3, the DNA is TGTGCCAGCTCACCACGGGACACAATGGGACAGCCCCAGCATTTT.